This entry concerns a single TCR beta chain. Its antigen is undetermined. The data originate from a study of cytomegalovirus exposure and HLA in healthy donors. Overall study findings and caveats: Researchers reported that a few CMV-associated chains were confirmed in vitro as CMV antigen-specific. The authors reported that TCR beta sequences could predict HLA-A and HLA-B alleles. These predictions were accurate for most subjects in the first cohort.

This CDR3 has 11 amino acids. Per germline, CDR1 LNHDA and CDR2 SQIVND (reference sequence). The V end lost 6 bases, the J end lost 11 bases, and 11 bases lay between the germline ends. It was with 60 Vbeta and 13 Jbeta primers that the PCR ran. Only in-frame clones appear in the TCRdb table, and some are missing; sequencing was by immunoSEQ multiplex PCR. In the table there are approximately 140,000 clones, under 70% of which are singletons. Sequencing was carried out using PBMCs. This TCR came from a woman in her fifties or sixties in good health and CMV-seronegative. The chain uses TRBV19 and TRBJ1-5; D perhaps matches TRBD1 (5 bases). CDR3 nucleotides: TGTGCCAGTAGCCGACAGAGAGCCCAGCATTTT. Residues: CASSRQRAQHF. Drawing the rest from reference TRBV19 and TRBJ1-5, the complete variable domain is DGGITQSPKYLFRKEGQNVTLSCEQNLNHDAMYWYRQDPGQGLRLIYYSQIVNDFQKGDIAEGYSVSREKKESFPLTVTSAQKNPTAFYLCASSRQRAQHFGDGTRLSIL.